This T cell receptor (beta chain) was captured in a study of blood T cell repertoires in COVID-19. The V segment lost 10 bases and the J segment 7 bases; nucleotides outside the gene matches: 12. CDR1 is MNHEY and CDR2 is SVGAGI in the germline V gene. This CDR3 is built from 14 residues. The data were produced by immunoSEQ multiplex PCR, yet TCRdb's version contains in-frame clones alone and is incomplete. The table has tens of thousands of clones, 90% seen once. This receptor was identified in a woman at least 80 years old with acute or convalescent COVID-19. Sequencing used peripheral blood. V usage is TRBV6-5 and J usage is TRBJ1-3, with 8 bases that match TRBD1. The CDR3 DNA reads as TGTGCCACCGACAGGGGTTCGGGCCCGAACACCATATATTTT. It encodes CATDRGSGPNTIYF.